Below, 3 T cell receptor beta chains from the same sample are listed, as sequenced in a study of identical twins (dated by TCRdb to the mid-2010s). Library generation was performed with 5' RACE. The instrument was an Illumina HiSeq 2000. The public sequencing data were trimmed at Q25 with fastp and processed into clonotypes with MiXCR by TCRdb, which kept only in-frame beta chains. CDR3 protein sequences are deduplicated, and each keeps its most common genes and DNA. Across this sample there are some 600,000 distinct CDR3 sequences, with around 7.4% seen only once. Jointly, the top ten make up about 1.6% of the sample. Another study also made use of these data, one on yellow fever vaccine responses in identical twins.

The sequencing input was PBMCs. The source is a woman under 30 in good health.

There are many counts of this clonotype. V is TRBV6-1 and J is TRBJ2-5, with 10 bases matching TRBD2. Germline V CDR1 and CDR2: MNHNS, SASEGT. V dropped 5 bases and J dropped 4; count of bases not matched to a gene: 4. The CDR3 is 14 residues long. The chain's CDR3 is CASSPLAGVETQYF. The CDR3 DNA reads TGTGCCAGCAGTCCTCTAGCGGGAGTAGAGACCCAGTACTTC.

This clonotype was recorded at least ten times. The rearrangement links TRBV5-1 to TRBJ2-4; D perhaps matches TRBD2 (5 bases). This CDR3 is built from 14 residues. Trimming left V 1 base short and J 7 bases short, with 12 bases between. Germline-derived CDR1 and CDR2 are SGHRS and YFSETQ. The chain's CDR3 is CASSLRLTPNIQYF. CDR3 bases: TGCGCCAGCAGCTTGAGACTAACCCCTAACATTCAGTACTTC.

This clonotype appeared a few times. The CDR3 loop reads CASSVSPRSSGSDTQYF. CDR3 DNA sequence: TGTGCCAGCAGCGTGAGCCCACGTAGTAGCGGGAGTGATACGCAGTATTTT. V is TRBV9 and J is TRBJ2-3; 9 bases are shared with TRBD2. Germline CDR1 SGDLS, CDR2 YYNGEE. CDR3 length equals 17 residues. The junction had 13 bases not matched to a gene; V was cut back by 2 bases and J by 6 bases.